The 32 T cell receptor beta chains below come from one sample, sequenced in a study of somatic mutations in cytotoxic T cells in rheumatoid arthritis. Using immunoSEQ multiplex PCR, the repertoire was profiled, and TCRdb retains in-frame clones only, with some absent. The sample lists about 16,000 clones; 60% to 80% were seen once. Material: CD8+ T cells sorted from blood. The source of these receptors is an adult with rheumatoid arthritis.

The chain carries TRBV10-2 and TRBJ1-6; D possibly corresponds to TRBD1 (5 bases). Trimming left V 6 bases short and J 0 bases short, with 18 bases between. The CDR3 is 18 amino acids. The germline CDR1 and CDR2 sequences are WSHSY and SAAADI. The CDR3 DNA follows: TGCGCCAGCAGGGACGTTGGGGGGGAAAGCTCCTATAATTCACCCCTCCACTTT. Amino acids: CASRDVGGESSYNSPLHF.

This chain joins TRBV19 and TRBJ2-3; TRBD1 aligns across 7 bases. The germline CDR1 and CDR2 sequences are LNHDA and SQIVND (reference sequence). This CDR3 is built from 15 residues. The V and J ends lost 3 bases and 3 bases, in that order; junction bases with no gene match: 6. Here the CDR3 DNA reads TGTGCCAGTAGTATGAGTTCCAGGGGGACAGATACGCAGTATTTT. This translates into CASSMSSRGTDTQYF.

This chain connects TRBV6-4 to TRBJ1-4, with D possibly matching TRBD1 (6 bases). CDR3 size: 14 residues. Germline V gene sequence: CDR1 MRHNA, CDR2 SNTAGT. The V gene lost 3 bases and the J gene lost 5 bases, with 10 bases spanning the gap. The CDR3 is CASSEGASNEKLFF. CDR3 DNA sequence: TGTGCCAGCAGTGAGGGGGCGTCGAATGAAAAACTGTTTTTT.

V gene TRBV5-4 combines with J gene TRBJ2-3; no clear D. The CDR3 spans 16 residues. V was pared by 0 bases and J by 2 bases, with 13 bases between. The germline V gene has CDR1 SGHNT and CDR2 YYREEE (reference sequence). The CDR3 coding sequence is TGTGCCAGCAGCTTGGGCTTCCGGACGACCACAGATACGCAGTATTTT. Protein sequence: CASSLGFRTTTDTQYF. The variable domain in full, completed from reference TRBV5-4 and TRBJ2-3, reads ETGVTQSPTHLIKTRGQQVTLRCSSQSGHNTVSWYQQALGQGPQFIFQYYREEENGRGNFPPRFSGLQFPNYSSELNVNALELDDSALYLCASSLGFRTTTDTQYFGPGTRLTVL.

V and J are TRBV9 and TRBJ1-3; D not resolved. CDR1 SGDLS and CDR2 YYNGEE come from the germline V gene. The CDR3 has 15 residues. V was pared by 0 bases and J by 1 base, with 8 bases between. For the CDR3, the DNA is TGTGCCAGCAGCGTAGGTCGGCAATCTGGAAACACCATATATTTT. This sequence encodes CASSVGRQSGNTIYF.

The gene calls are TRBV6-6 and TRBJ2-7; TRBD2 matches 8 bases. Germline V gene data show CDR1 as MNHNY and CDR2 as SVGAGI (reference sequence). This CDR3 spans 14 amino acids. The V gene end was trimmed by 4 bases and the J gene end by 0 bases; junction bases not matched to a gene: 2. The CDR3 DNA follows: TGTGCCAGCAGTTTCGGGACTAGCTCCTACGAGCAGTACGTC. This sequence encodes CASSFGTSSYEQYV.

The chain has TRBV5-5 and TRBJ1-2; D is unclear. Germline CDR1 SGHKS, CDR2 YYEKEE (reference sequence). V shed 2 bases and J shed 0 bases, with 8 bases lying between them. This CDR3 has 14 amino acids. The CDR3 here is CASSFSRANYGYTF. The CDR3 DNA sequence: TGTGCCAGCAGCTTTTCGAGAGCTAACTATGGCTACACCTTC.

This clone was seen only once. V usage is TRBV7-2 and J usage is TRBJ2-3, with TRBD2 matching 10 bases. This CDR3 region has 19 residues. Germline values: CDR1 SGHTA, CDR2 FQGNSA. The V segment lost 5 bases and the J segment 1 base; nucleotides outside the gene matches: 15. The CDR3 is CASSPGPGLAGARTDTQYF. For the CDR3, the DNA is TGTGCCAGCAGCCCCGGGCCGGGGCTAGCGGGAGCCCGCACAGATACGCAGTATTTT.

The V gene is TRBV11-2, the J gene TRBJ2-5; D is unclear. V lost 0 bases to trimming and J lost 4 bases, with 12 bases between them. CDR1 is SGHAT, CDR2 FQNNGV, per germline. The CDR3 covers 15 residues. CDR3 sequence: CASSLEPAFGETQYF. In DNA, the CDR3 is TGTGCCAGCAGCTTAGAACCAGCATTTGGAGAGACCCAGTACTTC.

This clone has only one observation. V usage is TRBV5-1 and J usage is TRBJ1-1; 8 bases line up with TRBD1. This CDR3 is built from 14 residues. Germline CDR1 and CDR2: SGHRS and YFSETQ. Trimming took 7 bases from V and 5 from J; bases not matched to a gene: 10. The CDR3 reads CASGPGQVDTEAFF. CDR3 DNA: TGCGCCAGCGGCCCGGGACAGGTGGATACTGAAGCTTTCTTT. The entire variable domain, with the rest obtained from reference TRBV5-1 and TRBJ1-1, is as follows: KAGVTQTPRYLIKTRGQQVTLSCSPISGHRSVSWYQQTPGQGLQFLFEYFSETQRNKGNFPGRFSGRQFSNSRSEMNVSTLELGDSALYLCASGPGQVDTEAFFGQGTRLTVV.

The chain recombines TRBV7-9 with TRBJ1-2; weak D call: TRBD1 (5 bases). V lost 10 bases, J lost 4 bases, and 19 bases lay in between. The germline V gene encodes CDR1 SEHNR and CDR2 FQNEAQ (reference sequence). This CDR3 is 14 amino acids long. The CDR3 is CAIEPRDSGYGYTF. The CDR3 coding sequence is TGTGCCATCGAACCCCGGGACTCGGGCTATGGCTACACCTTC.

This chain links TRBV10-1 with TRBJ1-1; D is possibly TRBD1 (6 bases). This CDR3 has 14 amino acids. Germline V lookup: CDR1 WNHNN, CDR2 SYGVQD (reference sequence). With 6 bases removed from V and 6 bases from J, the gap between germline ends came to 17 bases. CDR3 in DNA: TGCGCCAGCAGCCCCAGGGGAACGGGGGCTGAAGCTTTCTTT. Translation gives CASSPRGTGAEAFF.

The chain employs TRBV6-4 and TRBJ2-5, with 7 bases fitting TRBD2. The length of the CDR3 is 15 residues. CDR1 and CDR2 (germline): MRHNA, SNTAGT. The junction had 6 bases not matched to a gene; V was cut back by 3 bases and J by 2 bases. This CDR3 is CASSDKSGEQETQYF. In DNA, the CDR3 is TGTGCCAGCAGTGATAAAAGCGGGGAGCAAGAGACCCAGTACTTC.

The chain employs TRBV28 and TRBJ2-7; TRBD1 aligns across 10 bases. CDR1 and CDR2 (germline): MDHEN, SYDVKM. The CDR3 loop spans 15 amino acids. V gave up 4 bases and J gave up 2 bases; unmatched junction bases: 5. This CDR3 reads CASSSTGTGAYEQYV. As DNA, the CDR3 is TGTGCCAGCAGTTCCACCGGGACAGGGGCCTACGAGCAGTACGTC.

This clone occurred a few times. The V gene is TRBV6-6, the J gene TRBJ2-7; D gene ambiguous. Germline values: CDR1 MNHNY, CDR2 SVGAGI (reference sequence). The V end lost 7 bases, the J end lost 4 bases, and 8 bases lay between the germline ends. This CDR3 has 11 amino acids. The chain's CDR3 is CASILGYEQYF. CDR3 nucleotides: TGTGCCAGCATCCTTGGGTACGAGCAGTACTTC.

This rearrangement joins TRBV14 to TRBJ2-5; maybe TRBD2 (6 bases). Between the trimmed V and J ends, which lost 3 bases and 1 base, there was a span of 9 bases. There are 14 residues in the CDR3. CDR1 and CDR2 (germline): SGHDN, FVKESK. The CDR3 bases are TGTGCCAGCAGCCAGGGGGACTTCCAAGAGACCCAGTACTTC. It encodes CASSQGDFQETQYF.

This chain connects TRBV10-2 to TRBJ1-1; D remains unclear. CDR3 length equals 11 residues. V was pared by 6 bases and J by 2 bases, with 4 bases between. Germline V gene lookup returns CDR1 WSHSY and CDR2 SAAADI. The CDR3 coding sequence is TGCGCCAGCAGGGACAACACTGAAGCTTTCTTT. It codes for CASRDNTEAFF.

This sequence joins TRBV5-6 and TRBJ1-1; the D is unclear. The germline V and J ends were trimmed by 0 bases and 4 bases, with 7 bases remaining between them. The CDR3 is made up of 13 amino acids. The germline V gene encodes CDR1 SGHDT and CDR2 YYEEEE. The CDR3, as DNA: TGTGCCAGCAGCTTGGGGTGGCGCACTGAAGCTTTCTTT. Its translation is CASSLGWRTEAFF. Complete variable domain (other parts from reference TRBV5-6 and TRBJ1-1): DAGVTQSPTHLIKTRGQQVTLRCSPKSGHDTVSWYQQALGQGPQFIFQYYEEEERQRGNFPDRFSGHQFPNYSSELNVNALLLGDSALYLCASSLGWRTEAFFGQGTRLTVV.

The V and J genes are TRBV4-1 and TRBJ1-6, with D unclear. V shed 2 bases and J shed 8 bases, with 7 bases lying between them. This CDR3 contains 13 residues. Per germline, CDR1 MGHRA and CDR2 YSYEKL. The CDR3 spells CASSQTLDSPLHF. CDR3 nucleotide sequence: TGCGCCAGCAGCCAAACGCTGGATTCACCCCTCCACTTT.

Concerning this clone itself: This sample includes further DNA sequences coding for the same CDR3. The chain employs TRBV29-1 and TRBJ1-1; D gene ambiguous. V lost 4 bases, J lost 3 bases, and 6 bases lay in between. CDR1 is SQVTM and CDR2 is ANQGSEA in the germline V gene. The CDR3 extends over 11 amino acids. CDR3 in DNA: TGCAGCGTTGTTCCCGACACTGAAGCTTTCTTT. Translated: CSVVPDTEAFF.

This clone showed up just a few times. The rearrangement links TRBV19 to TRBJ2-3, with 10 bases fitting TRBD1. This CDR3 is 15 amino acids long. From germline, CDR1 is LNHDA and CDR2 SQIVND (reference sequence). Losses at the gene ends were 1 base for V and 6 bases for J; bases not matched to a gene: 4. CDR3 sequence reads: CASSIGGTGVDTQYF. DNA of the CDR3: TGTGCCAGTAGTATAGGCGGGACAGGGGTGGATACGCAGTATTTT.

The V and J genes are TRBV5-1 and TRBJ2-3; 13 nucleotides agree with TRBD2. The V segment lost 5 bases and the J segment 2 bases; nucleotides outside the gene matches: 5. Germline CDR1 SGHRS, CDR2 YFSETQ. The CDR3 runs to 16 residues. The CDR3 spells CASRLGLAGDTDTQYF. The CDR3 nucleotides read TGCGCCAGCAGACTCGGACTAGCGGGGGACACAGATACGCAGTATTTT.

This chain joins TRBV9 and TRBJ1-1, with TRBD1 identical over 9 bases. The V gene's germline CDR1 is SGDLS and CDR2 YYNGEE. This CDR3 region has 14 residues. After removal of 9 bases from V and 1 base from J, the junction contained 7 bases not matched to a gene. The CDR3 region is CATSDRGENTEAFF. The CDR3 DNA reads as TGTGCCACTTCCGACAGGGGGGAGAACACTGAAGCTTTCTTT.

This clone turned up a few times. The genes are TRBV30 and TRBJ1-2; D remains ambiguous. The V end was cut by 3 bases, the J end by 4 bases, with 9 bases between. The CDR3 has 12 amino acids. Germline CDR1 GTSNPN, CDR2 SVGIG (reference sequence). CDR3 sequence reads: CAWRARGYGYTF. The DNA for the CDR3 is TGTGCCTGGAGGGCTCGGGGCTATGGCTACACCTTC. The full variable domain, in which reference TRBV30 and TRBJ1-2 provide the parts outside the CDR3, is SQTIHQWPATLVQPVGSPLSLECTVEGTSNPNLYWYRQAAGRGLQLLFYSVGIGQISSEVPQNLSASRPQDRQFILSSKKLLLSDSGFYLCAWRARGYGYTFGSGTRLTVV.

V usage is TRBV4-1 and J usage is TRBJ2-7, with D possibly being TRBD2 (7 bases). CDR1 is MGHRA, CDR2 YSYEKL, per germline. CDR3 size: 15 residues. Between the trimmed V and J ends, which lost 4 bases and 3 bases, there was a span of 16 bases. The CDR3 DNA reads TGCGCCAGCAGCCCCCAGGCGGGGGCTTTCTACGAGCAGTACGTC. This translates into CASSPQAGAFYEQYV.

The rearrangement links TRBV2 to TRBJ1-1; 9 bases agree with TRBD1. Per germline, CDR1 SNHLY and CDR2 FYNNEI. Trimming cost V 1 base and J 6 bases; bases outside gene matches: 3. There are 14 residues in the CDR3. The CDR3 nucleotides read TGTGCCAGCAGTGAAGACAGGGGGCCCGCTGAAGCTTTCTTT. Protein: CASSEDRGPAEAFF.

This clone was seen only once. The chain has TRBV27 and TRBJ2-7; the D gene is possibly TRBD1 (5 bases). Germline V gene sequence: CDR1 MNHEY, CDR2 SMNVEV (reference sequence). Trimming stripped 3 bases from V and 4 bases from J, with 7 bases between. This CDR3 is 12 amino acids long. The CDR3 here is CASSFDSYEQYF. In DNA form, the CDR3 reads TGTGCCAGCAGTTTCGACAGTTACGAGCAGTACTTC.

This chain connects TRBV6-6 to TRBJ2-7, with D possibly matching TRBD2 (5 bases). CDR1 is MNHNY and CDR2 is SVGAGI in the germline V gene (reference sequence). This CDR3 has 14 amino acids. The germline V and J ends were trimmed by 2 bases and 3 bases, with 11 bases remaining between them. This chain's CDR3 is CASSYGARGYEQYV. The CDR3 DNA sequence: TGTGCCAGCAGTTACGGAGCTCGGGGCTACGAGCAGTACGTC.

The chain couples TRBV6-6 to TRBJ1-2; possibly TRBD1 for D (5 bases). Germline-derived CDR1 and CDR2 are MNHNY and SVGAGI (reference sequence). V was shortened by 2 bases and J by 4 bases, with 11 bases between the two germline ends. CDR3 length: 14 amino acids. CDR3 DNA: TGTGCCAGCAGTTACCTCGGGACGGTCTATGGCTACACCTTC. Translating gives CASSYLGTVYGYTF.

In this sample, this clone turned up once. The chain links TRBV12-5 to TRBJ2-5; 11 bases match TRBD2. The germline gives CDR1 LGHNT, CDR2 FRNRAP. V lost 6 bases to trimming and J lost 5 bases; unmatched junction nucleotides: 2. The CDR3 spans 13 residues. CDR3 DNA: TGTGCTAGTGGGACTAGCGGGGATGAGACCCAGTACTTC. Its translation is CASGTSGDETQYF.

The V call is TRBV7-3, the J call TRBJ2-1; D is possibly TRBD2 (6 bases). The CDR3 totals 12 residues. V lost 5 bases and J 9 bases, leaving 11 bases between the germline ends. Germline CDR1 is SGHTA and CDR2 is FQGTGA. As DNA, the CDR3 is TGTGCCAGCAGCGATAATAGCGGTGAGCAGTTCTTC. It translates to CASSDNSGEQFF.

This clone was found once. The chain links TRBV28 to TRBJ1-1; D is uncertain. CDR1 MDHEN and CDR2 SYDVKM come from the germline V gene. The length of the CDR3 is 13 residues. Trimming left V 5 bases short and J 3 bases short, with 10 bases between. CDR3 sequence reads: CASSPHIDTEAFF. The CDR3 DNA sequence: TGTGCCAGCAGTCCACACATAGACACTGAAGCTTTCTTT.